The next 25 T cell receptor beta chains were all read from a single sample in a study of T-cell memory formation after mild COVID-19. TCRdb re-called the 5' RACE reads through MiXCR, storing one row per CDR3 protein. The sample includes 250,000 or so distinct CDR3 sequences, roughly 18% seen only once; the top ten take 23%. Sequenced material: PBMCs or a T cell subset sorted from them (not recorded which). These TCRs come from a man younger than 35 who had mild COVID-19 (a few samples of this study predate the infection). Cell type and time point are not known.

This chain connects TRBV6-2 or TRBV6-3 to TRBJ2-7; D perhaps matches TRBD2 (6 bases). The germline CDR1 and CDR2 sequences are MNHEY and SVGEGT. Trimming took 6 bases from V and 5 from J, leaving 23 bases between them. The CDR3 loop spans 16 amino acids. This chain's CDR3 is CASSPPRPGEENEQYF. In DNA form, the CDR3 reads TGTGCCAGCAGCCCACCCCGTCCGGGGGAGGAGAACGAGCAGTACTTC.

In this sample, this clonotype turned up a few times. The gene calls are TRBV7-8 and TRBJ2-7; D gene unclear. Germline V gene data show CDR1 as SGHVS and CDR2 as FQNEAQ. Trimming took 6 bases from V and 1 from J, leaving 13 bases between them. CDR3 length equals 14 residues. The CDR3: CASRPRPFSYEQYF. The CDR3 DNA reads TGTGCCAGCAGGCCGAGACCTTTTTCCTACGAGCAGTACTTC. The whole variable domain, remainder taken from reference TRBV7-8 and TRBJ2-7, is GAGVSQSPRYKVAKRGQDVALRCDPISGHVSLFWYQQALGQGPEFLTYFQNEAQLDKSGLPSDRFFAERPEGSVSTLKIQRTQQEDSAVYLCASRPRPFSYEQYFGPGTRLTVT.

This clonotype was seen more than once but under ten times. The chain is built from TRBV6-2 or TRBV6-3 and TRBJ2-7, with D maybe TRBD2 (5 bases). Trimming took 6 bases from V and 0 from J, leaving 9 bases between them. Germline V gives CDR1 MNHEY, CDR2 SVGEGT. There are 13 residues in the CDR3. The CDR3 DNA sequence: TGTGCCAGCAGCCCACTAGACTCCTACGAGCAGTACTTC. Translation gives CASSPLDSYEQYF.

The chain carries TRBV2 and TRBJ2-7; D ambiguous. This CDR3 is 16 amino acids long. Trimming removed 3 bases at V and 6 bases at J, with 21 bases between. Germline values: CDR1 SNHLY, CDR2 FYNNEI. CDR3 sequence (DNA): TGTGCCAGCAGTGAGTTCGTGGAGCTCAGGCTCGGCGAGCAGTACTTC. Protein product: CASSEFVELRLGEQYF.

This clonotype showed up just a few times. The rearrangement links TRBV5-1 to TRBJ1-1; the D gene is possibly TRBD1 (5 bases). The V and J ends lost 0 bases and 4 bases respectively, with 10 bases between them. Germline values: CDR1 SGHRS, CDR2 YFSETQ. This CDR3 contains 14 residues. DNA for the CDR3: TGCGCCAGCAGCTTGGTTTCGGGGGTCACTGAAGCTTTCTTT. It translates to CASSLVSGVTEAFF.

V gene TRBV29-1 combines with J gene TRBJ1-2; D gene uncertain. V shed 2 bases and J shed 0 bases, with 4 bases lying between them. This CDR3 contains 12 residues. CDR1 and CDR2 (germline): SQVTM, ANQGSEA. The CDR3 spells CSVETTNYGYTF. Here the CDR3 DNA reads TGCAGCGTTGAAACAACTAACTATGGCTACACCTTC.

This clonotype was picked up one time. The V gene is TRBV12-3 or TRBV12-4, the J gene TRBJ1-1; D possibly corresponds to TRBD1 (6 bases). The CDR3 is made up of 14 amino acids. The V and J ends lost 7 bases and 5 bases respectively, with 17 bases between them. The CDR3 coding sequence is TGTGCCAGCAATTACAGGGATCAAAGGACTGAAGCTTTCTTT. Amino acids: CASNYRDQRTEAFF.

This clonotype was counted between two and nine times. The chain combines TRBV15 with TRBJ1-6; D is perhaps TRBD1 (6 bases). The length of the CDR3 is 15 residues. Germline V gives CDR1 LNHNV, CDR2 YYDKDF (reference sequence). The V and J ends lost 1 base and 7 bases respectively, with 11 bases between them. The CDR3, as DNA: TGTGCCACCAGCAGAGTCACAGGGATCAATTCACCCCTCCACTTT. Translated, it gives CATSRVTGINSPLHF.

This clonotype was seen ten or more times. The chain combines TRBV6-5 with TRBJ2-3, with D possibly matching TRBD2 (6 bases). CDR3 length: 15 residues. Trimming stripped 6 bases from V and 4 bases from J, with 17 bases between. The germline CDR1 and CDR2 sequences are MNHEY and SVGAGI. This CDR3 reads CASSPAFGEADTQYF. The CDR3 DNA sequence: TGTGCCAGCAGCCCAGCCTTCGGGGAGGCAGATACGCAGTATTTT.

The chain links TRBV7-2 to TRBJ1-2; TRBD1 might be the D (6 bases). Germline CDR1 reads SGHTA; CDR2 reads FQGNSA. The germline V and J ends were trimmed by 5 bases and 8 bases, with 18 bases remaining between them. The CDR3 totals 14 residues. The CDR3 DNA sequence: TGTGCCAGCAGCGACAGGACGGCGAAGGGCGGCTACACCTTC. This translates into CASSDRTAKGGYTF.

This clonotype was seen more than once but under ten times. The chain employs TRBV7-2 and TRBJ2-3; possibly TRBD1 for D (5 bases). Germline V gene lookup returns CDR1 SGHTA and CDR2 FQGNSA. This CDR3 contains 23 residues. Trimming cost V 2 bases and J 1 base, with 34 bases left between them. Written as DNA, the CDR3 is TGTGCCAGCAGCTTACCGCAGGGTCCAGGGCTCTTCCTGCGGAAGGACGGCACAGATACGCAGTATTTT. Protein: CASSLPQGPGLFLRKDGTDTQYF.

CDR3 sequence (DNA): TGTGCCAGTAGAGGACAGGCAGAGACCCAGTACTTC. Protein: CASRGQAETQYF. This chain joins TRBV19 and TRBJ2-5; 7 bases fit TRBD1. There are 12 residues in the CDR3. The V gene end was trimmed by 6 bases and the J gene end by 4 bases; junction bases not matched to a gene: 2. Germline lookup yields CDR1 LNHDA and CDR2 SQIVND (reference sequence). The variable domain in full, with the rest retrieved from reference TRBV19 and TRBJ2-5, is DGGITQSPKYLFRKEGQNVTLSCEQNLNHDAMYWYRQDPGQGLRLIYYSQIVNDFQKGDIAEGYSVSREKKESFPLTVTSAQKNPTAFYLCASRGQAETQYFGPGTRLLVL.

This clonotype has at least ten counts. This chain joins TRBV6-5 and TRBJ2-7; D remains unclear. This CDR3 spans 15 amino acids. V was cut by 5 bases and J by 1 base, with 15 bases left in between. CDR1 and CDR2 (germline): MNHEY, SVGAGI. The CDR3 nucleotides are TGTGCCAGCAGTAGAATGGTGGACCGTTCCTACGAGCAGTACTTC. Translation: CASSRMVDRSYEQYF.

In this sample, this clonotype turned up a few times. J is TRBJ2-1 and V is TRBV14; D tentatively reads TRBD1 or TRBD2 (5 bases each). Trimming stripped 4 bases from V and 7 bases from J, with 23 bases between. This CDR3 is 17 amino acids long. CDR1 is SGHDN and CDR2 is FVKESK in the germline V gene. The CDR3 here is CASSRLPRDLYGNEQFF. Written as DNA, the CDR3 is TGTGCCAGCAGCCGCCTACCTCGGGACCTATACGGTAATGAGCAGTTCTTC.

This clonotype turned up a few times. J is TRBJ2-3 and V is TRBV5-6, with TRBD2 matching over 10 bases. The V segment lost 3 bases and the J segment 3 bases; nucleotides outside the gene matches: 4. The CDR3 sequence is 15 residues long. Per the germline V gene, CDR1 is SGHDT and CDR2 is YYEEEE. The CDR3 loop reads CASSSYSGGTDTQYF. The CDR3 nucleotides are TGTGCCAGCAGCTCTTATAGCGGGGGGACAGATACGCAGTATTTT.

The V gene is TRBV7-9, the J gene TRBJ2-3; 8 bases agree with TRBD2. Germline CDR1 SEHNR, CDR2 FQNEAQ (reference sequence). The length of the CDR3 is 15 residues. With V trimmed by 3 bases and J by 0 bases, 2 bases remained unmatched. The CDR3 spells CASSFRLASTDTQYF. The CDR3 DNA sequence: TGTGCCAGCAGCTTCCGACTAGCGAGCACAGATACGCAGTATTTT.

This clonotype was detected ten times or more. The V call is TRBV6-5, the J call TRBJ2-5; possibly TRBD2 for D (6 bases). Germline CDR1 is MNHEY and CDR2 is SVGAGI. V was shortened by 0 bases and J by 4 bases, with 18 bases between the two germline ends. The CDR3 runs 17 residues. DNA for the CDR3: TGTGCCAGCAGTTACTCGAGTATTCCGAGCGGGCGAGAGACCCAGTACTTC. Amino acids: CASSYSSIPSGRETQYF.

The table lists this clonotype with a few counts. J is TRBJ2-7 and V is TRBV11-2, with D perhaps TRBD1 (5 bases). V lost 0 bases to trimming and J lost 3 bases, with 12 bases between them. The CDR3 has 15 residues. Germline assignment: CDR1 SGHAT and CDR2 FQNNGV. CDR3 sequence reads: CASSLDGQALYEQYF. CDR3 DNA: TGTGCCAGCAGCTTAGATGGACAAGCCCTCTACGAGCAGTACTTC.

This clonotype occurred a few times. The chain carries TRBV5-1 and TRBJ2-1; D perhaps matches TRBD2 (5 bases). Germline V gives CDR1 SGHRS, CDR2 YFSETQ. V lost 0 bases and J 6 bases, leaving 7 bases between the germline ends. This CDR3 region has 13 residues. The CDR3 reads CASSLERSNEQFF. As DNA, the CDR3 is TGCGCCAGCAGCTTGGAGCGGAGCAATGAGCAGTTCTTC.

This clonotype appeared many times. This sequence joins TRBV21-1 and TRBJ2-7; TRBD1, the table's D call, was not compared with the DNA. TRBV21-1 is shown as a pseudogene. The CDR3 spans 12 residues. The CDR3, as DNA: TGTGCCAGCAGCAGGCAGGGGTACGAGCAGTACTTC. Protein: CASSRQGYEQYF.

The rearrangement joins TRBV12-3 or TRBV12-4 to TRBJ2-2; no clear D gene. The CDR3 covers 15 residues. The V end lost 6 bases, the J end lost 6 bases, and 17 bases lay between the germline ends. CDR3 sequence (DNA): TGTGCCAGCAGGTCCGGGTCTAAAATCGCCGGGGAGCTGTTTTTT. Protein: CASRSGSKIAGELFF.

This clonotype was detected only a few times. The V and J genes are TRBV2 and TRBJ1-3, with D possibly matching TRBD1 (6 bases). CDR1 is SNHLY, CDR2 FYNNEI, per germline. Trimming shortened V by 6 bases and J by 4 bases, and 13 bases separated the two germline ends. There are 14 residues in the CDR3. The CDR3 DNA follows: TGTGCCAGCAGACAGGGTTCGGAAGGAAACACCATATATTTT. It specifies CASRQGSEGNTIYF. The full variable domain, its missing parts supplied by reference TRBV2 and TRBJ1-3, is EPEVTQTPSHQVTQMGQEVILRCVPISNHLYFYWYRQILGQKVEFLVSFYNNEISEKSEIFDDQFSVERPDGSNFTLKIRSTKLEDSAMYFCASRQGSEGNTIYFGEGSWLTVV.

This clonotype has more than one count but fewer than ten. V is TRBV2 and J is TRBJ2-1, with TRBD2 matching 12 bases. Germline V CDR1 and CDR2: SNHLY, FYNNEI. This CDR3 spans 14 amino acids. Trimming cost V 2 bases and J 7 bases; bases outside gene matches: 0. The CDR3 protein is CASSETSGGNEQFF. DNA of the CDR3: TGTGCCAGCAGTGAAACTAGCGGGGGGAATGAGCAGTTCTTC. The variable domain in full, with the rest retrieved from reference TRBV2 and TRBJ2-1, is EPEVTQTPSHQVTQMGQEVILRCVPISNHLYFYWYRQILGQKVEFLVSFYNNEISEKSEIFDDQFSVERPDGSNFTLKIRSTKLEDSAMYFCASSETSGGNEQFFGPGTRLTVL.

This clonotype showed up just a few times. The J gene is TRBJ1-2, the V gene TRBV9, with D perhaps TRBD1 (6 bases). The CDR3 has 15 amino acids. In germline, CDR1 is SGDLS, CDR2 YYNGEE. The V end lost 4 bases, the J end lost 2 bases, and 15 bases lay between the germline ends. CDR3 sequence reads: CASSPYREENYGYTF. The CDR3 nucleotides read TGTGCCAGCAGCCCATACAGGGAGGAAAACTATGGCTACACCTTC.

The CDR3 loop reads CASSSSGKETQYF. The DNA of the CDR3 is TGTGCCAGCAGCTCTAGCGGGAAAGAGACCCAGTACTTC. This chain links TRBV7-3 with TRBJ2-5, with 9 bases aligning to TRBD2. The CDR3 sequence is 13 residues long. Germline V gene data show CDR1 as SGHTA and CDR2 as FQGTGA. J gave up 3 bases and V 4 bases, and 0 bases lay outside the gene matches.